The rows below give T cell receptor beta chains drawn from one sample of a study of blood T cells in healthy people across ages. TCRdb ran MiXCR on the 5' RACE reads and lists one entry per CDR3 protein. Here the sample spans approximately 800,000 distinct CDR3 sequences, under 80% being singletons. What was sequenced was blood. The receptors stem from a man in his thirties or forties in good health. CDR3s include the opening cysteine and the closing phenylalanine or tryptophan. Fields, in order: clone size, V gene, J gene, D gene, CDR3 DNA, CDR3 protein. The D gene is left open where the match is weak. Clone size is stated in some rows and not others, as once, few, many or a class when expanded.

>few|TRBV5-1|TRBJ2-5|TRBD2
TGCGCCAGCAGCCCCTCCGGGACTAGTAAAGAGACCCAGTACTTC
CASSPSGTSKETQYF
>NA|TRBV29-1|TRBJ1-2|NA
TGCAGCGTACGGACAGAGCTCTATGTCTACACCTTC
CSVRTELYVYTF
>NA|TRBV29-1|TRBJ2-1|NA
TGCAGCGTTGCCTTGGGGAGTTACGACAATGAGCAGTTCTTC
CSVALGSYDNEQFF
>once|TRBV20-1|TRBJ2-7|TRBD1
TGCAGTGCTAGTGACGGTCCGGGACAGGTCTTTGGGAACGAGCAGTACTTC
CSASDGPGQVFGNEQYF
>NA|TRBV7-2|TRBJ1-1|NA
TGTGCCAGCAGCCCGGTGGGGACGGTTCCTGAAGCTTTCTTT
CASSPVGTVPEAFF
>NA|TRBV7-2|TRBJ2-1|TRBD1
TGTGCCAGCAGCTTCCGTCCCGGGACAGGGGTTGAGCAGTTCTTC
CASSFRPGTGVEQFF
>NA|TRBV7-9|TRBJ2-3|NA
TGTGCCACGAGGGCGGTGGACCGCACAGATACGCAGTATTTT
CATRAVDRTDTQYF
>NA|TRBV5-5|TRBJ2-7|NA
TGTGCCAGCAGCTTGCAAATGGCAGCCTCCTACGAGCAGTACTTC
CASSLQMAASYEQYF
>once|TRBV4-3|TRBJ2-7|TRBD1
TGCGCCAGCAGCCAAGTCCCGGGACAGGGTGTGTACGAGCAGTACTTC
CASSQVPGQGVYEQYF
>NA|TRBV12-3/TRBV12-4|TRBJ2-7|TRBD1
TGTGCCAGCAGTTTACCGACAGGGGGAAGGTACGAGCAGTACTTC
CASSLPTGGRYEQYF
>NA|TRBV28|TRBJ2-7|NA
TGTGCCAGCAGTTTACCCGGGACACGCTACGAGCAGTACTTC
CASSLPGTRYEQYF
>NA|TRBV6-6|TRBJ2-2|NA
TGTGCCAGCACCCGACTCACAGGGTTATCCGGGGAGCTGTTTTTT
CASTRLTGLSGELFF
>few|TRBV7-9|TRBJ1-1|NA
TGTGCCAGCAGCTTAGCGAGTACGGGTTCAGAAGCTTTCTTT
CASSLASTGSEAFF
>many|TRBV5-1|TRBJ1-1|NA
TGCGCCAGCAGCCCTGGCCAGGGCACTGAAGCTTTCTTT
CASSPGQGTEAFF
>NA|TRBV7-2|TRBJ2-5|NA
TGTGCCAGCAGCCCCAAACGACACCAAGAGACCCAGTACTTC
CASSPKRHQETQYF
>NA|TRBV4-3|TRBJ1-2|NA
TGCGCCAGCAGCCAAGATCCCGATAACTATGGCTACACCTTC
CASSQDPDNYGYTF
>few|TRBV6-5|TRBJ1-2|NA
TGTGCCAGCAGTAAAGGACGGCTGAGATACACCTTC
CASSKGRLRYTF
>NA|TRBV11-2|TRBJ1-2|NA
TGTGCCAGCAGCCTTGATTGGGTTCCCTATGACTACACCTTC
CASSLDWVPYDYTF
>NA|TRBV10-3|TRBJ2-1|TRBD2
TGTGCCATCAGTGAGTCACGGGGGGGGCCGGTTAATGAGCAGTTCTTC
CAISESRGGPVNEQFF
>NA|TRBV10-3|TRBJ2-1|TRBD2
TGTGCCATCAGTGCCCGGGGGGGCAATGAGCAGTTCTTC
CAISARGGNEQFF
>NA|TRBV6-2/TRBV6-3|TRBJ2-5|NA
TGTGCCAGCAGTGATTCAGGGGACCGAGAGACCCAGTACTTC
CASSDSGDRETQYF
>few|TRBV5-1|TRBJ2-3|NA
TGCGCCAGCAGCTTGGGGACAGCGAGCACAGATACGCAGTATTTT
CASSLGTASTDTQYF
>NA|TRBV7-9|TRBJ2-7|TRBD2
TGTGCCAGCAGCTTAGGGGGACTAGCTATCGAGCAGTACTTC
CASSLGGLAIEQYF